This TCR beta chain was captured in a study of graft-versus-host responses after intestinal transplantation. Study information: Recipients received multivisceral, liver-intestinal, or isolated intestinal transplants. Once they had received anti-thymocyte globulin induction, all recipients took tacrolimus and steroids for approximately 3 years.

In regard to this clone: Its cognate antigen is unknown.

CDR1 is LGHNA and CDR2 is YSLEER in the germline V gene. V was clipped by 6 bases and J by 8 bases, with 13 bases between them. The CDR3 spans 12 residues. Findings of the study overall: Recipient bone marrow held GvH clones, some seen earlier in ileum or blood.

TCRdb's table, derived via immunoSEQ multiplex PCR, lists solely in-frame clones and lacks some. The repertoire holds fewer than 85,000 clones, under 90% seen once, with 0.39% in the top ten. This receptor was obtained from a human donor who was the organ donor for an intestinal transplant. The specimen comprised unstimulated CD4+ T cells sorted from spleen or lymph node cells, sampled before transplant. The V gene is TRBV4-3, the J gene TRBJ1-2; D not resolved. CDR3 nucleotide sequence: TGCGCCAGCAGGAAGAGATCCTACGGCTACACCTTC. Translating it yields CASRKRSYGYTF.